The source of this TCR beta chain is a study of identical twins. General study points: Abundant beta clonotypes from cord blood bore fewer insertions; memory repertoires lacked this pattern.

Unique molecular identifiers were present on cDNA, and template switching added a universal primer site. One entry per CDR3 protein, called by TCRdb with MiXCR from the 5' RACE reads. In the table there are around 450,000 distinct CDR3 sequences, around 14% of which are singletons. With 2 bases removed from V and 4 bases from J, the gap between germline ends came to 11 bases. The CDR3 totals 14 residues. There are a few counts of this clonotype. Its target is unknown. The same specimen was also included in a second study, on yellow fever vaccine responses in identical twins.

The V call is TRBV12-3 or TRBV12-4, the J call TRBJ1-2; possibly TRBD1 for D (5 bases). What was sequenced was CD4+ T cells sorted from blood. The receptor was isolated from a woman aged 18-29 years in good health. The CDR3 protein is CASSLRDLSYGYTF. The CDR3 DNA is TGTGCCAGCAGTTTAAGGGACCTGAGCTATGGCTACACCTTC.